These 9 T cell receptor beta chains share one sample of origin, sequenced in a study of blood T cell repertoires in COVID-19. Profiling relied on immunoSEQ multiplex PCR, and the TCRdb table lists in-frame clones only, not all of them. Of roughly 41,000 clones in the sample, 80% to 90% are singletons; the top ten hold roughly 15%. The specimen sequenced was peripheral blood. All receptors derive from a human donor in a cohort sampled during active COVID-19.

CDR3 DNA: TGTGCCAGCAGCGTAGGGAAGGGAGACTATGGCTACACCTTC. Residues: CASSVGKGDYGYTF. This chain joins TRBV9 and TRBJ1-2; D is undetermined. Germline CDR1 is SGDLS and CDR2 is YYNGEE. The CDR3 length is 14 residues. The V and J ends lost 0 bases and 3 bases respectively, with 9 bases between them.

V and J are TRBV7-9 and TRBJ2-1; 11 nucleotides agree with TRBD2. The CDR3 has 15 residues. Trimming cost V 2 bases and J 5 bases; bases outside gene matches: 2. Germline V lookup: CDR1 SEHNR, CDR2 FQNEAQ (reference sequence). CDR3 residues: CASSLLAGGHNEQFF. CDR3 DNA: TGTGCCAGCAGCTTACTAGCGGGAGGCCACAATGAGCAGTTCTTC.

The J gene is TRBJ2-5, the V gene TRBV2; 12 bases align to TRBD2. The CDR3 runs to 17 residues. V was pared by 2 bases and J by 5 bases, with 9 bases of the junction left unmatched. Germline assignment: CDR1 SNHLY and CDR2 FYNNEI. The CDR3 region is CASSEHPSGGARETQYF. The CDR3 DNA reads TGTGCCAGCAGTGAACACCCTAGCGGGGGGGCCCGGGAGACCCAGTACTTC.

This clone occurred once. The J gene is TRBJ2-5, the V gene TRBV5-6; 14 nucleotides match TRBD2. The germline V gene has CDR1 SGHDT and CDR2 YYEEEE. The CDR3 totals 15 residues. Losses at the gene ends were 5 bases for V and 1 base for J; bases not matched to a gene: 1. CDR3 DNA: TGTGCCAGCAGTGGACTAGCGGGGGGCCAAGAGACCCAGTACTTC. Protein product: CASSGLAGGQETQYF.

The V gene is TRBV5-6, the J gene TRBJ1-1, with D perhaps matching TRBD1 (5 bases). V dropped 0 bases and J dropped 4 bases, with 22 bases sitting between them. The CDR3 runs 18 residues. Germline V gene lookup returns CDR1 SGHDT and CDR2 YYEEEE. CDR3 residues: CASSLGPVAGPRGTEAFF. The CDR3 DNA sequence: TGTGCCAGCAGCTTGGGCCCCGTGGCAGGGCCCCGTGGCACTGAAGCTTTCTTT.

The chain recombines TRBV5-1 with TRBJ2-3; TRBD2 aligns across 7 bases. CDR3 length: 15 residues. The V segment lost 2 bases and the J segment 1 base; nucleotides outside the gene matches: 4. Germline CDR1 SGHRS, CDR2 YFSETQ. CDR3 DNA: TGCGCCAGCAGCTTTCCGGCGGGGGGCACAGATACGCAGTATTTT. The encoded protein is CASSFPAGGTDTQYF.

The chain recombines TRBV7-9 with TRBJ1-2; D gene uncertain. The CDR3 is 14 amino acids. Trimming took 4 bases from V and 4 from J, leaving 13 bases between them. From germline, CDR1 is SEHNR and CDR2 FQNEAQ (reference sequence). In nucleotides, the CDR3 is TGTGCCAGCAGCTCCCCCCCTGGACTCTATGGCTACACCTTC. This sequence encodes CASSSPPGLYGYTF.

The chain carries TRBV9 and TRBJ1-1; TRBD1 matches 7 bases. The CDR3 consists of 17 residues. From germline, CDR1 is SGDLS and CDR2 YYNGEE. V shed 0 bases, J shed 2 bases, and the junction held 10 bases outside the gene matches. In DNA, the CDR3 is TGTGCCAGCAGCGTAGGGACAAACCTAGGGGGCAACACTGAAGCTTTCTTT. This encodes CASSVGTNLGGNTEAFF.

The chain carries TRBV5-1 and TRBJ2-1; 7 bases map to TRBD1. Losses at the gene ends were 2 bases for V and 5 bases for J; bases not matched to a gene: 7. Per the germline V gene, CDR1 is SGHRS and CDR2 is YFSETQ. The CDR3 totals 15 residues. The CDR3 sequence: CASSFQGTANNEQFF. CDR3 DNA: TGCGCCAGCAGCTTTCAAGGGACAGCTAACAATGAGCAGTTCTTC. The entire variable domain, with the rest obtained from reference TRBV5-1 and TRBJ2-1, is as follows: KAGVTQTPRYLIKTRGQQVTLSCSPISGHRSVSWYQQTPGQGLQFLFEYFSETQRNKGNFPGRFSGRQFSNSRSEMNVSTLELGDSALYLCASSFQGTANNEQFFGPGTRLTVL.